This T cell receptor beta chain was sequenced in a study of glioma-infiltrating T cells after dendritic cell vaccination (dated by TCRdb to 2015 to 2016). Study-wide context: Of the approximately 15 glioblastoma patients in the cohort, all drawn from Phase I and II dendritic cell vaccination trials, 9 were newly diagnosed and 6 had recurrent disease. Between the early 2000s and the early 2010s, the patients were given dendritic cell vaccination pulsed with autologous tumor lysate. Survival after dendritic cell vaccination was correlated with TCR sequencing metrics, including TIL content and tumor-blood repertoire overlap. In glioblastoma patients vaccinated with dendritic cells, deep sequencing of TCR beta CDR3 regions served to measure tumor-infiltrating lymphocyte content and to compare repertoires between tumor and blood. Each patient was given three intradermal dendritic cell vaccine injections, spaced two weeks apart, in the arm below the axilla. The vaccine consisted of monocyte-derived dendritic cells cultured roughly 7 days with IL-4 and GM-CSF, then pulsed overnight with autologous tumor lysate.

This clone was found a few times. The target of this receptor is not known. It has no much larger one-base neighbor in the sample; base qualities were not kept. Patients were selected for having adequate residual fresh-frozen tumor tissue and more than two years of available survival data. None of the glioblastoma patients carried an isocitrate dehydrogenase mutation, although molecular status otherwise varied. PBMC were collected before vaccination, two weeks after the third vaccination, and at tumor progression if tumor progression occurred. Genomic DNA was extracted with the Qiagen DNeasy Blood extraction Kit. The immunoSEQ assay amplified TCRB CDR3 regions from roughly 2 micrograms of genomic DNA, or from all available DNA when less than that amount was available. Multiplex PCR used 60 forward primers for TCR V beta segments and 13 reverse primers for J beta segments. Synthetic control templates were spiked into each sample at limiting dilution to estimate reads per starting template. Reads of 87 bp were generated by sequencing on the Illumina HiSeq System. In the source study's methods: PCR and sequencing errors were removed by a nearest neighbor algorithm that merged closely related sequences. TCR overlap was defined as the percentage of unique tumor TCR beta sequences that were also found in the peripheral blood of the same patient. In TCRdb, the immuneACCESS table is reduced to in-frame sequences with V and J assigned. These tables do not hold every clone; where another copy was compared, an unresolved V gene accounts for under half, and the others remain unexplained. The D gene and trimming were derived from the DNA, and the V and J assignments and clone size from that table. Across this sample there are about 73,000 clones, with approximately 80% seen only once. 2% to 2.5% of the sample is held by the ten biggest clonotypes.

Counted from cysteine to valine, this CDR3 has 14 amino acids. Left in the record is the CDR3 DNA by itself, 42 bases read in frame from the first base. In the germline V gene, CDR1 corresponds to MNHNS and CDR2 to SASEGT. V is cut back by 7 bases and J by 2 bases, with 5 bases in the junction unmatched. Here is what the overall study found, with its caveats: The response model built on TCR overlap across three groups was characterized as speculative, with prospective validation still needed. No direct relationship between TCR clonality and survival was found, suggesting that a diverse polyclonal response may matter. The cohort was small and heterogeneous, with few patients having full blood and tumor sets and even fewer initial-recurrent tumor pairs. Longer time to progression and overall survival after dendritic cell vaccination were predicted by higher estimated pretreatment TIL content.

The rearrangement combines TRBV6-1 with TRBJ2-7; 10 bases in between match TRBD2. Material: blood, obtained before dendritic cell vaccination. The sequence came from a human donor with glioblastoma. In nucleotides, the sequence is TGTGCCAGCAAGGCTAGCGGGAGCCCCTACGAGCAGTACGTC. Its amino acids are CASKASGSPYEQYV.